This is a list of T cell receptor beta chains from one sample in a study of beta chain features in type 1 diabetes. Measured with immunoSEQ multiplex PCR; TCRdb has only the in-frame clones, and not every one. The profile shows about 360,000 clones, roughly 12% of them singletons. Sequenced material: naive CD4+ T cells from blood. The origin of the receptors is a young man in good health. Each CDR3 is given with its conserved first and last residue. A D gene is named only where the DNA matches it firmly. A row's size may be missing; if present it is once, few, many or a size class.

TRBJ1-3,TRBD1,17,NA,TRBV28,CASSSLQGTPAGNTIYF,TGTGCCAGCAGTTCTCTACAGGGGACCCCCGCTGGAAACACCATATATTTT
TRBJ1-2,TRBD1,15,few,TRBV5-4,CASSFGTGINYGYTF,TGTGCCAGCAGCTTCGGGACAGGGATCAACTATGGCTACACCTTC
TRBJ1-1,TRBD1,14,few,TRBV7-2,CASSSQGANTEAFF,TGTGCCAGCAGCTCCCAGGGGGCGAACACTGAAGCTTTCTTT
TRBJ2-5,NA,13,NA,TRBV7-3,CASSKNREETQYF,TGTGCCAGCAGCAAGAACAGGGAAGAGACCCAGTACTTC
TRBJ1-5,NA,22,NA,TRBV7-5,CARSIRRTGGHSHSYSNQPQHF,TGTGCCAGAAGCATCAGGCGGACAGGGGGCCATTCACACAGCTATAGCAATCAGCCCCAGCATTTT
TRBJ1-6,TRBD1,15,NA,TRBV7-2,CASSLRDRGNSPLHF,TGTGCCAGCAGCTTAAGGGACAGGGGAAATTCACCCCTCCACTTT
TRBJ2-1,NA,17,NA,TRBV5-8,CASSLAQQASSYNEQFF,TGTGCCAGCAGCTTGGCCCAGCAGGCCAGCTCCTACAATGAGCAGTTCTTC
TRBJ1-4,NA,13,NA,TRBV6-7,CASSRQGGEKLFF,TGTGCCAGCAGCCGCCAGGGAGGCGAAAAACTGTTTTTT
TRBJ1-2,NA,20,NA,TRBV5-4,CASLAAPGGLPRSLLYGYTF,TGTGCCAGCCTTGCTGCTCCGGGGGGCCTACCTCGCTCATTACTCTATGGCTACACCTTC
TRBJ1-5,TRBD1,17,few,TRBV7-9,CASSRGQGDYSNQPQHF,TGTGCCAGCAGCCGGGGACAGGGGGACTATAGCAATCAGCCCCAGCATTTT
TRBJ1-6,NA,12,few,TRBV7-9,CASRETGSPLHF,TGTGCCAGCCGGGAAACAGGGTCACCCCTCCACTTT
TRBJ1-1,NA,15,NA,TRBV19,CASSISREGSGGAFF,TGTGCCAGTAGTATCTCACGTGAAGGGTCGGGAGGAGCTTTCTTT
TRBJ2-5,NA,14,few,TRBV5-1,CASSLEVGRETQYF,TGCGCCAGCAGCTTGGAAGTAGGGAGGGAGACCCAGTACTTC
TRBJ1-1,NA,13,NA,TRBV7-3,CASSFNGNTEAFF,TGTGCCAGCAGTTTCAACGGGAACACTGAAGCTTTCTTT
TRBJ2-1,TRBD2,16,NA,TRBV11-2,CASSPWRGTSYNEQFF,TGTGCCAGCAGCCCCTGGCGGGGGACTTCCTACAATGAGCAGTTCTTC
TRBJ1-2,NA,15,few,TRBV19,CASSIVAGGGYGYTF,TGTGCCAGTAGTATAGTCGCTGGCGGTGGCTATGGCTACACCTTC
TRBJ1-1,TRBD1,15,few,TRBV6-6,CASSYAGTGNTEAFF,TGTGCCAGCAGTTACGCCGGGACAGGGAACACTGAAGCTTTCTTT
TRBJ1-1,NA,13,NA,TRBV19,CASSFQANTEAFF,TGTGCCAGTAGTTTCCAAGCGAACACTGAAGCTTTCTTT
TRBJ1-2,NA,13,few,TRBV9,CASSVDTNYGYTF,TGTGCCAGCAGCGTGGACACTAACTATGGCTACACCTTC
TRBJ2-3,NA,13,NA,TRBV18,CASSPPPLDTQYF,TGTGCCAGCTCACCACCTCCGTTAGATACGCAGTATTTT
TRBJ2-3,NA,15,few,TRBV7-2,CASSLVSGSTDTQYF,TGTGCCAGCAGCTTAGTTTCGGGGAGCACAGATACGCAGTATTTT
TRBJ1-5,NA,15,few,TRBV5-4,CASSLGGSQAQPQHF,TGTGCCAGCAGCTTGGGAGGGTCCCAGGCTCAGCCCCAGCATTTT
TRBJ2-7,TRBD2,13,NA,TRBV2,CASSGGRAYEQYF,TGTGCCAGCAGTGGCGGGAGGGCCTACGAGCAGTACTTC
TRBJ1-2,NA,15,few,TRBV7-2,CASSLQGRSGYGYTF,TGTGCCAGCAGCTTACAGGGTCGGTCCGGCTATGGCTACACCTTC
TRBJ2-7,NA,14,NA,TRBV5-4,CASSLGGPAGEQYF,TGTGCCAGCAGCTTGGGGGGACCTGCGGGGGAGCAGTACTTC
TRBJ2-6,NA,17,few,TRBV2,CASSELRGFPGANVLTF,TGTGCCAGCAGTGAGTTGCGAGGGTTCCCTGGGGCCAACGTCCTGACTTTC
TRBJ1-2,NA,14,NA,TRBV6-5,CASSYDRVNYGYTF,TGTGCCAGCAGTTACGACAGAGTTAACTATGGCTACACCTTC
TRBJ2-7,NA,10,few,TRBV20-1,CSARGYEQYF,TGCAGTGCCAGGGGTTACGAGCAGTACTTC
TRBJ2-7,NA,13,few,TRBV9,CASSVASRGEQYF,TGTGCCAGCAGCGTAGCTTCCCGAGGCGAGCAGTACTTC
TRBJ1-1,TRBD1,15,NA,TRBV29-1,CSVEGGTGGYGGAFF,TGCAGCGTTGAAGGAGGGACAGGGGGCTACGGGGGAGCTTTCTTT
TRBJ2-7,TRBD2,17,few,TRBV7-6,CASSSHRSGRAIDEQYF,TGTGCCAGCAGCTCCCACCGTAGCGGGAGGGCCATCGACGAGCAGTACTTC
TRBJ1-5,NA,13,few,TRBV30,CAWSATGNQPQHF,TGTGCCTGGAGTGCGACAGGTAATCAGCCCCAGCATTTT
TRBJ1-2,TRBD1,15,few,TRBV10-3,CAISDWDRGGYGYTF,TGTGCCATCAGTGACTGGGACAGGGGAGGGTATGGCTACACCTTC
TRBJ2-7,NA,12,few,TRBV11-2,CASSFSAYEQYF,TGTGCCAGCAGCTTTTCAGCCTACGAGCAGTACTTC
TRBJ2-3,NA,11,NA,TRBV30,CAWSQLDTQYF,TGTGCCTGGAGTCAACTCGATACGCAGTATTTT
TRBJ1-3,NA,15,NA,TRBV7-2,CASSPDTALGNTIYF,TGTGCCAGCAGTCCCGACACGGCTCTAGGAAACACCATATATTTT
TRBJ2-4,TRBD1,14,few,TRBV11-2,CASSSTGGEGIQYF,TGTGCCAGCAGCTCAACAGGGGGTGAGGGCATTCAGTACTTC
TRBJ2-5,NA,13,NA,TRBV7-9,CASSLAGGPTQYF,TGTGCCAGCAGCTTAGCCGGGGGGCCGACCCAGTACTTC
TRBJ2-3,NA,12,few,TRBV30,CAWSWRTDTQYF,TGTGCCTGGAGTTGGCGCACAGATACGCAGTATTTT
TRBJ1-2,NA,13,few,TRBV19,CASSPDRDYGYTF,TGTGCCAGTAGCCCGGACAGAGACTATGGCTACACCTTC
TRBJ1-5,NA,13,NA,TRBV7-2,CASSATGDQPQHF,TGTGCCAGCAGCGCAACCGGGGATCAGCCCCAGCATTTT
TRBJ2-3,NA,15,few,TRBV15,CATSRDYAGRDTQYF,TGTGCCACCAGCAGAGATTATGCGGGGAGAGATACGCAGTATTTT
TRBJ2-3,NA,16,few,TRBV7-2,CASSQLGRPLTDTQYF,TGTGCCAGCAGCCAGTTGGGGCGTCCCCTCACAGATACGCAGTATTTT
TRBJ1-4,TRBD1,16,NA,TRBV6-1,CASSEGQGGTGEKLFF,TGTGCCAGCAGTGAAGGACAGGGCGGCACAGGCGAAAAACTGTTTTTT
TRBJ2-7,NA,11,few,TRBV10-3,CAIRGAEGQYF,TGTGCCATCAGGGGAGCCGAAGGGCAGTACTTC
TRBJ2-7,TRBD1,17,NA,TRBV7-9,CASSLAGQGRDSYEQYF,TGTGCCAGCAGCTTGGCCGGACAGGGGCGGGATTCCTACGAGCAGTACTTC
TRBJ2-7,TRBD1,13,few,TRBV6-5,CASTRWTGDEQYF,TGTGCCAGCACCCGGTGGACAGGGGACGAGCAGTACTTC
TRBJ2-7,NA,15,few,TRBV2,CASSDPGSLSYEQYF,TGTGCCAGCAGTGACCCAGGATCCTTATCCTACGAGCAGTACTTC
TRBJ1-1,NA,16,NA,TRBV7-9,CASSTVRGRGITEAFF,TGTGCCAGCAGCACCGTCCGGGGCCGGGGGATCACTGAAGCTTTCTTT
TRBJ2-1,NA,15,few,TRBV7-2,CASSTSPSSYNEQFF,TGTGCCAGCAGCACATCCCCCAGTTCCTACAATGAGCAGTTCTTC
TRBJ1-2,NA,18,NA,TRBV10-3,CAISEFNLRRRTNYGYTF,TGTGCCATCAGTGAGTTTAATTTGCGGCGCCGGACTAACTATGGCTACACCTTC
TRBJ2-1,NA,12,few,TRBV7-2,CASSLLQGIGFF,TGTGCCAGCAGCTTACTCCAGGGGATAGGATTCTTC
TRBJ2-1,TRBD2,16,NA,TRBV4-3,CASSQDASGSQDEQFF,TGCGCCAGCAGCCAAGATGCTAGCGGGAGTCAGGATGAGCAGTTCTTC
TRBJ1-3,NA,12,NA,TRBV5-6,CASSLRGNTIYF,TGTGCCAGCAGCTTGCGGGGAAACACCATATATTTT
TRBJ1-4,NA,12,few,TRBV7-2,CASSPYNEKLFF,TGTGCCAGCAGCCCCTATAATGAAAAACTGTTTTTT